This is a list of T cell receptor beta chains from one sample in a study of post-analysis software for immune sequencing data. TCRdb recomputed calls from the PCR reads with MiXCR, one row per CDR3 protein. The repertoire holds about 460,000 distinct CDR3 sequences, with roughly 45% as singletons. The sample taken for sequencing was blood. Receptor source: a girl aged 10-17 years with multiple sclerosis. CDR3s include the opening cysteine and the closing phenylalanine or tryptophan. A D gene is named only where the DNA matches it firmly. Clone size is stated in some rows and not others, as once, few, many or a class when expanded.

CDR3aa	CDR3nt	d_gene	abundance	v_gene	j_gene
CASSDRKAAQETQYF	TGTGCCAGCAGTGATCGAAAGGCGGCACAAGAGACCCAGTACTTC	.	few	TRBV2	TRBJ2-5
CASSLELAGGYNEQFF	TGTGCCAGCAGCTTAGAACTAGCGGGAGGCTACAATGAGCAGTTCTTC	TRBD2	few	TRBV7-2	TRBJ2-1
CASFSQQPHRHSYEQYF	TGTGCCAGCTTCTCCCAGCAGCCACATCGACACTCCTACGAGCAGTACTTC	.	.	TRBV27	TRBJ2-7
CATKSLAANSYNEQYF	TGTGCCACCAAATCCCTAGCGGCGAATTCCTACAATGAGCAGTACTTC	TRBD2	.	TRBV28	TRBJ2-5
CASCSVSTDTQYF	TGCGCCAGCTGCAGCGTTAGCACAGATACGCAGTATTTT	.	few	TRBV5-1	TRBJ2-3
CASFEYGESSYNEQFF	TGTGCCAGCTTTGAATACGGGGAGAGCTCCTACAATGAGCAGTTCTTC	.	.	TRBV28	TRBJ2-1
CASSQTGWGYTF	TGTGCCAGCAGTCAGACAGGGTGGGGCTACACCTTC	TRBD1	.	TRBV25-1	TRBJ1-2
CASSVSVAGTYEQYF	TGTGCCAGTAGTGTGTCGGTGGCAGGGACCTACGAGCAGTACTTC	.	few	TRBV19	TRBJ2-7
CASSSQGGDEQYF	TGCGCCAGCAGCTCGCAGGGGGGGGACGAGCAGTACTTC	.	.	TRBV4-3	TRBJ2-7
CASSPRSGRARDTQYF	TGTGCCAGCAGTCCCCGGAGCGGGAGGGCCAGAGATACGCAGTATTTT	TRBD2	few	TRBV27	TRBJ2-3
CSVEGDTYEQYF	TGCAGCGTTGAAGGGGACACCTACGAGCAGTACTTC	.	few	TRBV29-1	TRBJ2-7
CASSLATEVDTQYF	TGTGCCAGCAGTTTAGCTACAGAAGTAGATACGCAGTATTTT	.	few	TRBV28	TRBJ2-3
CASSLSDGSYEQYF	TGCGCCAGCAGCTTGTCCGATGGCTCCTACGAGCAGTACTTC	.	few	TRBV5-1	TRBJ2-7
CASGTTGRTGELFF	TGTGCCAGCGGAACGACAGGGAGGACCGGGGAGCTGTTTTTT	.	.	TRBV7-6	TRBJ2-2
CASSETGLSYNEQFF	TGTGCCAGCAGTGAAACAGGCCTCTCCTACAATGAGCAGTTCTTC	.	.	TRBV6-1	TRBJ2-1
CASSQNNGYTF	TGTGCCAGCAGCCAAAATAATGGCTACACCTTC	.	.	TRBV3-1	TRBJ1-2
CASSLEGPPDEQFF	TGCGCCAGCAGCTTGGAGGGACCCCCCGATGAGCAGTTCTTC	.	.	TRBV5-1	TRBJ2-1
CAGSPGTGSYEQYF	TGCGCCGGCAGCCCTGGGACAGGGTCCTACGAGCAGTACTTC	TRBD1	.	TRBV5-1	TRBJ2-7
CSARDGASSYNEQFF	TGCAGTGCTAGAGACGGGGCGAGCTCCTACAATGAGCAGTTCTTC	.	.	TRBV20-1	TRBJ2-1
CSAPPPWTGVIWGTDTQYF	TGCAGTGCTCCCCCCCCTTGGACAGGGGTTATTTGGGGCACAGATACGCAGTATTTT	TRBD1	.	TRBV20-1	TRBJ2-3
CASTLGGQGRITDTQYF	TGTGCCAGCACCCTAGGGGGTCAGGGTCGGATCACAGATACGCAGTATTTT	.	.	TRBV7-2	TRBJ2-3
CAINGEPSPDTQYF	TGTGCCATCAACGGGGAACCCTCACCAGATACGCAGTATTTT	.	.	TRBV10-3	TRBJ2-3
CSVEDAGGPHEQYF	TGCAGCGTTGAAGATGCGGGAGGGCCTCACGAGCAGTACTTC	TRBD2	few	TRBV29-1	TRBJ2-7
CASSYDRGADTQYF	TGCGCCAGCAGCTACGACAGGGGGGCAGATACGCAGTATTTT	TRBD1	.	TRBV5-1	TRBJ2-3
CASRGGAGDEQFF	TGTGCCAGCAGGGGGGGGGCGGGTGATGAGCAGTTCTTC	.	.	TRBV7-8	TRBJ2-1
CASSLKSFRGGSLSNEQFF	TGTGCCAGCAGCTTAAAATCCTTCCGCGGCGGGAGTTTATCGAATGAGCAGTTCTTC	TRBD2	.	TRBV7-2	TRBJ2-1
CASSQVPASGRHNEQFF	TGCGCCAGCAGCCAAGTGCCGGCTAGCGGGAGGCACAATGAGCAGTTCTTC	TRBD2	.	TRBV4-1	TRBJ2-1
CASSYSNGQGRQQYF	TGTGCCAGCAGTTACTCGAACGGACAGGGGAGGCAGCAGTACTTC	TRBD1	.	TRBV6-6	TRBJ2-7
CASSPSPTYEQYF	TGTGCCAGCAGCCCCTCACCAACCTACGAGCAGTACTTC	.	.	TRBV7-2	TRBJ2-7
CASSYSADRESNQPQHF	TGTGCCAGCAGTTACTCGGCCGACAGGGAGAGCAATCAGCCCCAGCATTTT	TRBD1	.	TRBV6-5	TRBJ1-5
CATSRDVTGGTEAFF	TGTGCCACCAGCAGAGACGTAACAGGGGGGACTGAAGCTTTCTTT	TRBD1	.	TRBV15	TRBJ1-1
CASSLPTSTQETQYF	TGTGCCAGCAGCTTACCGACTAGCACCCAAGAGACCCAGTACTTC	TRBD2	.	TRBV6-1	TRBJ2-5
CSASRTGMQFDEQFF	TGCAGTGCTAGCCGGACAGGGATGCAATTCGATGAGCAGTTCTTC	TRBD1	once	TRBV20-1	TRBJ2-1
CSAYRDGRYNSPLHF	TGCAGTGCTTACCGGGACGGCCGCTATAATTCACCCCTCCACTTT	.	few	TRBV20-1	TRBJ1-6
CASSSGGVTGSEQYF	TGTGCCAGCAGCTCCGGAGGGGTGACAGGTAGCGAGCAGTACTTC	.	few	TRBV11-2	TRBJ2-7
CSARGRTSGNYNGQFF	TGCAGTGCTAGAGGTCGGACTAGCGGGAACTACAATGGGCAGTTCTTC	TRBD2	.	TRBV20-1	TRBJ2-1
CASSLVVAGADEQYF	TGTGCCAGCAGCTTAGTTGTAGCGGGGGCCGACGAGCAGTACTTC	TRBD2	.	TRBV7-2	TRBJ2-7
CASSLRLAGAGELFF	TGTGCCAGCAGCTTAAGGCTAGCGGGAGCCGGGGAGCTGTTTTTT	TRBD2	few	TRBV7-3	TRBJ2-2
CASSLTGTSTDTQYF	TGTGCCAGCAGCCTGACAGGGACTAGCACAGATACGCAGTATTTT	.	.	TRBV5-5	TRBJ2-3
CASSPLAGGLSYNEQFF	TGTGCCAGCAGTCCCCTAGCGGGAGGCCTCTCCTACAATGAGCAGTTCTTC	TRBD2	.	TRBV28	TRBJ2-1
CSIGQNYGYTF	TGCAGTATCGGCCAAAACTATGGCTACACCTTC	.	once	TRBV29-1	TRBJ1-2
CASSLNGGRTTEAFF	TGTGCCAGCAGCCTAAATGGGGGACGGACTACTGAAGCTTTCTTT	.	few	TRBV7-2	TRBJ1-1
CASSDGYNQPQHF	TGTGCCAGCAGTGACGGATACAATCAGCCCCAGCATTTT	.	few	TRBV25-1	TRBJ1-5
CASSFKGGGYTF	TGTGCCAGCAGTTTTAAAGGGGGGGGCTACACCTTC	.	.	TRBV28	TRBJ1-2
CASSQPTRGSNYGYTF	TGTGCCAGCAGTCAACCGACGAGGGGATCCAACTATGGCTACACCTTC	.	.	TRBV28	TRBJ1-2
CASSQDGHSTDTQYF	TGTGCCAGCAGCCAAGACGGGCATAGCACAGATACGCAGTATTTT	.	.	TRBV3-1	TRBJ2-3
CSASVRVNSYEQYF	TGCAGTGCTAGTGTTAGGGTAAACTCCTACGAGCAGTACTTC	.	.	TRBV20-1	TRBJ2-7
CATRTSGTTDTQYF	TGTGCCACCCGGACTAGCGGGACGACAGATACGCAGTATTTT	TRBD2	.	TRBV6-5	TRBJ2-3
CSAPRSVNSYNEQFF	TGCAGTGCTCCCCGGTCGGTGAACTCCTACAATGAGCAGTTCTTC	.	.	TRBV20-1	TRBJ2-1
CASSLGDRGSNQPQHF	TGTGCCAGCAGTTTAGGGGACAGGGGTAGCAATCAGCCCCAGCATTTT	TRBD1	.	TRBV12-3/TRBV12-4	TRBJ1-5
CASKMIRDRDRYGYTF	TGTGCCAGCAAAATGATCCGGGACAGGGACCGCTATGGCTACACCTTC	TRBD1	.	TRBV27	TRBJ1-2
CASGSLAEMETQYF	TGCGCCAGCGGATCTTTAGCGGAAATGGAGACCCAGTACTTC	.	few	TRBV4-1	TRBJ2-5
CSARDRVYAGGPNTQYF	TGCAGTGCTAGAGATCGTGTCTACGCGGGAGGGCCGAATACGCAGTATTTT	TRBD2	few	TRBV20-1	TRBJ2-3